This T cell receptor (beta chain) originates from a study of control samples from healthy donors and cancer patients (dated by TCRdb to 2019 to 2021). V has 6 bases trimmed and J has 10 bases trimmed; junction bases matching no gene number 4. Measured from the cysteine to the phenylalanine, the CDR3 is 12 residues long. Of all the DNA, just the CDR3 is kept, 36 bases in frame from base 1. To note about this clone: The specificity of this receptor is unknown. No base quality values were provided; no much bigger clone lies one nucleotide off.

Library construction relied on the immunoSEQ multiplex PCR assay. The source is immuneACCESS, and TCRdb retained only in-frame sequences with V and J called. Part of the clones is not carried over; for the studies checked, unresolved V genes explain less than half of this, and the remainder is unexplained. The sample includes 110,000 to 150,000 clones, with 94% observed a single time. About an eighth of the sample comes from the top ten. The rearrangement combines TRBV12-3 or TRBV12-4 with TRBJ1-2; 11 bases in between match TRBD1. This TCR was sampled from a man in his forties or fifties in good health. Sequencing used blood. DNA sequence: TGTGCCAGCAGCCAGGGACAGGGGGTCTACACCTTC. Its product reads: CASSQGQGVYTF.